Shown below are 16 T cell receptor beta chains from a single sample sequenced in a study of blood T cell dynamics during melanoma immunotherapy. Noted time point: pre-treatment baseline. Profiling relied on immunoSEQ multiplex PCR, and the TCRdb table lists in-frame clones only, not all of them. Among about 12,000 clones listed, approximately 84% were seen once. The sample consisted of blood, taken from a patient treated with checkpoint blockade. These receptor sequences come from a human donor with melanoma.

The CDR3 DNA sequence: TGTGCCAGCAGCCGCATACAGGGGGCGAGTTCACCCCTCCACTTT. The encoded protein is CASSRIQGASSPLHF. The chain carries TRBV6-4 and TRBJ1-6; 9 nucleotides align to TRBD1. V trimming: 6 bases; J trimming: 9 bases; junction bases outside the gene matches: 9. Germline V gives CDR1 MRHNA, CDR2 SNTAGT. The CDR3 runs to 15 residues.

V is TRBV6-5 and J is TRBJ1-2; tentatively, D is TRBD1 (5 bases). Germline CDR1 reads MNHEY; CDR2 reads SVGAGI. The V end lost 6 bases, the J end lost 5 bases, and 13 bases lay between the germline ends. The CDR3 consists of 13 residues. The CDR3 sequence: CASSPGGSYGYTF. The CDR3 bases are TGTGCCAGCAGCCCGGGGGGGTCTTATGGCTACACCTTC.

The sample holds a few counts of this clone. The V and J genes are TRBV2 and TRBJ1-1; 9 bases fit TRBD1. The CDR3 spans 17 residues. V trimming: 5 bases; J trimming: 3 bases; junction bases outside the gene matches: 13. From germline, CDR1 is SNHLY and CDR2 FYNNEI. CDR3 DNA sequence: TGTGCCAGCAGTAATCTTCCGGGACAGGGCTTGGACACTGAAGCTTTCTTT. It specifies CASSNLPGQGLDTEAFF.

V gene TRBV5-6 combines with J gene TRBJ1-5; no reliable D call. Germline V gene data show CDR1 as SGHDT and CDR2 as YYEEEE. V was clipped by 1 base and J by 5 bases, with 4 bases between them. The CDR3 runs 12 residues. The DNA for the CDR3 is TGTGCCAGCAGCTTGTATGATCAGCCCCAGCATTTT. Translating it yields CASSLYDQPQHF.

The rearrangement links TRBV5-6 to TRBJ2-7; 8 bases align to TRBD2. Germline CDR1 reads SGHDT; CDR2 reads YYEEEE. The CDR3 runs to 15 residues. Trimming at V came to 2 bases and at J to 7 bases, leaving 11 bases not matched to a gene. The CDR3 bases are TGTGCCAGCAGCTTCGTCCCGGGAGGGCCAAAAGAGCAGTACTTC. Its translation: CASSFVPGGPKEQYF.

V gene TRBV7-8 combines with J gene TRBJ2-7; D perhaps matches TRBD1 (5 bases). The CDR3 is made up of 15 amino acids. Germline-derived CDR1 and CDR2 are SGHVS and FQNEAQ. V was cut by 3 bases and J by 0 bases, with 12 bases left in between. The DNA of the CDR3 is TGTGCCAGCAGCTTGAGTTCGCAGGGCTCCTACGAGCAGTACTTC. Protein sequence: CASSLSSQGSYEQYF.

This chain connects TRBV7-3 to TRBJ2-5, with 14 bases lining up with TRBD2. This CDR3 comprises 18 residues. Germline V lookup: CDR1 SGHTA, CDR2 FQGTGA. V gave up 2 bases and J gave up 5 bases; unmatched junction bases: 10. In DNA, the CDR3 is TGTGCCAGCAGCTTATTGGGACTAGCGGGAGTGGTACTCGAGACCCAGTACTTC. Translated, it gives CASSLLGLAGVVLETQYF.

The rearrangement links TRBV19 to TRBJ1-1; TRBD1 matches 8 bases. The CDR3 contains 14 residues. Germline-derived CDR1 and CDR2 are LNHDA and SQIVND (reference sequence). Trimming removed 4 bases from V and 5 bases from J; junction bases left unmatched: 6. The CDR3 loop reads CASSSTGGWTEAFF. The DNA of the CDR3 is TGTGCCAGTAGTAGTACAGGGGGTTGGACTGAAGCTTTCTTT.

The chain joins TRBV18 to TRBJ1-2, with TRBD1 matching 7 bases. The CDR3 is 16 residues long. From germline, CDR1 is KGHSH and CDR2 LQKENI. Trimming at V came to 3 bases and at J to 2 bases, leaving 9 bases not matched to a gene. The CDR3 region is CASSPKLGGGNYGYTF. The CDR3 DNA is TGTGCCAGCTCACCGAAGCTAGGGGGCGGAAACTATGGCTACACCTTC.

This clone has just a few counts. This rearrangement joins TRBV2 to TRBJ1-1; D is unclear. Germline V gene sequence: CDR1 SNHLY, CDR2 FYNNEI. The CDR3 has 13 amino acids. V was clipped by 4 bases and J by 3 bases, with 9 bases between them. The CDR3: CASSGSRDTEAFF. Here the CDR3 DNA reads TGTGCCAGCAGTGGATCCAGAGACACTGAAGCTTTCTTT.

The J gene is TRBJ2-7, the V gene TRBV15; D call uncertain. CDR3 length: 15 amino acids. V lost 1 base, J lost 0 bases, and 10 bases lay in between. Germline loops: CDR1 LNHNV, CDR2 YYDKDF (reference sequence). CDR3 protein: CATSRGATTSYEQYF. CDR3 DNA sequence: TGTGCCACCAGCAGAGGTGCCACGACCTCCTACGAGCAGTACTTC. Full variable domain (rest looked up from reference TRBV15 and TRBJ2-7): DAMVIQNPRYQVTQFGKPVTLSCSQTLNHNVMYWYQQKSSQAPKLLFHYYDKDFNNEADTPDNFQSRRPNTSFCFLDIRSPGLGDTAMYLCATSRGATTSYEQYFGPGTRLTVT.

The rearrangement links TRBV9 to TRBJ1-1, with D possibly being TRBD1 (5 bases). The length of the CDR3 is 15 residues. Germline values: CDR1 SGDLS, CDR2 YYNGEE. The V end lost 3 bases, the J end lost 0 bases, and 12 bases lay between the germline ends. For the CDR3, the DNA is TGTGCCAGCAGCGCTCGGGACTTTATGAACACTGAAGCTTTCTTT. Its protein product is CASSARDFMNTEAFF.

The chain links TRBV5-6 to TRBJ2-1; 8 bases fit TRBD1. The V gene's germline CDR1 is SGHDT and CDR2 YYEEEE. The CDR3 has 15 amino acids. J was trimmed by 8 bases and V by 1 base; bases with no gene match: 8. CDR3 nucleotide sequence: TGTGCCAGCAGCTTGCCAGGGACAGGTTTCCATGAGCAGTTCTTC. As protein: CASSLPGTGFHEQFF.

This chain uses TRBV28 with TRBJ1-2, with D possibly matching TRBD1 (5 bases). The V end lost 0 bases, the J end lost 8 bases, and 16 bases lay between the germline ends. The CDR3 consists of 15 residues. Germline-derived CDR1 and CDR2 are MDHEN and SYDVKM. CDR3 DNA sequence: TGTGCCAGCAGTTTATGGGGGATAGGGGTGACCGGCTACACCTTC. As protein: CASSLWGIGVTGYTF.

The chain links TRBV19 to TRBJ1-3; 7 nucleotides match TRBD1. The ends lost 3 bases at V and 0 bases at J; junction bases unmatched: 8. Germline CDR1 is LNHDA and CDR2 is SQIVND (reference sequence). CDR3 size: 17 residues. The CDR3 reads CASSISTGVRSGNTIYF. The CDR3 coding sequence is TGTGCCAGTAGTATCTCAACAGGGGTCCGCTCTGGAAACACCATATATTTT.

The V gene is TRBV6-1, the J gene TRBJ1-5; maybe TRBD1 (6 bases). Germline CDR1 is MNHNS and CDR2 is SASEGT. The CDR3 covers 14 residues. V was trimmed by 4 bases and J by 5 bases, leaving 12 bases between them. CDR3 loop: CASSARGTDQPQHF. The CDR3 bases are TGTGCCAGCAGTGCCAGGGGTACCGATCAGCCCCAGCATTTT.